The clone carrying this T cell receptor beta chain was seen ten or more times. From the germline J gene comes the end of the CDR3, since the read stops 3 residues before it. The CDR3 is 13 residues long. With 6 bases clipped from V and 1 base from J, the junction kept 2 bases outside the gene matches. Germline V gene data show CDR1 as SGHTA and CDR2 as FQGTGA. This sample was taken from a study of T cell clonality in common variable immunodeficiency. The table came from immunoSEQ multiplex PCR; TCRdb's copy has only in-frame clones and leaves some out. Observed are about 45,000 clones, no singletons, with the top ten taking more than 9%.

The clonotype was recovered from a person between 18 and 75 years old in good health. The rearrangement joins TRBV7-3 to TRBJ1-1, with 7 bases lining up with TRBD1. Sequenced: peripheral blood mononuclear cells. The CDR3 bases that were read are TGTGCCAGCAGACGGGACAGGAACACTGAA. It yields the protein CASRRDRNTE. The complete CDR3 reads CASRRDRNTEAFF.